This TCR beta chain was profiled in a study of T cells in Graves' hyperthyroidism and ophthalmopathy. The sample holds many counts of this clonotype. The antigen remains undetermined. Points from the study as a whole: Blood also contained most expanded thyroid clonotypes above 0.001. The model foresaw ophthalmopathy a median approximately 6.1 months prior to onset.

V dropped 1 base and J dropped 5 bases, with 6 bases sitting between them. The CDR3 spans 13 residues. Germline V gene sequence: CDR1 SGHVS, CDR2 FQNEAQ. TCR beta CDR3 regions were amplified from RNA transcripts. Initially, a first-round RT-PCR of the TCR CDR3 employed the HTBI primer set. Via MiXCR, TCRdb re-called the multiplex PCR reads, giving one row per CDR3 protein. Counted here are 700,000 or so distinct CDR3 sequences, about 15% occurring once; the ten biggest clones make up about 12%. The chain employs TRBV7-8 and TRBJ1-5; unclear D gene. The source is a woman aged 50 to 60 with Graves' ophthalmopathy. Sequencing was performed on blood. CDR3 coding DNA: TGTGCCAGCAGCTTAGGGAGTTATCAGCCCCAGCATTTT. Translation: CASSLGSYQPQHF.